This T cell receptor beta chain was retrieved from a study of response to subunit inactivated influenza vaccine. Findings of the study overall: Authors suggested seasonal influenza vaccinations each recruit few new T cells.

In TCRdb, the RT-PCR reads were re-called with MiXCR into one record per CDR3 protein. The sample shows 200,000 to 300,000 distinct CDR3 sequences, 9.5% to 15% of them seen only once. Note on this clonotype: Its antigen is unidentified.

The CDR3 contains 14 residues. The J segment lost 10 bases and the V segment lost 4 bases, leaving 12 bases of the junction unmatched. CDR1 is MNHNS and CDR2 is SASEGT in the germline V gene. The chain joins TRBV6-1 to TRBJ2-5, with TRBD1 matching 7 bases. Sequencing used non-naive T cells sorted from PBMCs, obtained 14 to 15 days before vaccination. The clonotype was recovered from a man between 45 and 60 years old who received an inactivated influenza vaccine. CDR3 residues: CASSAGQAQGIQYF. Written as DNA, the CDR3 is TGTGCCAGCAGTGCCGGACAGGCTCAAGGGATCCAGTACTTC.